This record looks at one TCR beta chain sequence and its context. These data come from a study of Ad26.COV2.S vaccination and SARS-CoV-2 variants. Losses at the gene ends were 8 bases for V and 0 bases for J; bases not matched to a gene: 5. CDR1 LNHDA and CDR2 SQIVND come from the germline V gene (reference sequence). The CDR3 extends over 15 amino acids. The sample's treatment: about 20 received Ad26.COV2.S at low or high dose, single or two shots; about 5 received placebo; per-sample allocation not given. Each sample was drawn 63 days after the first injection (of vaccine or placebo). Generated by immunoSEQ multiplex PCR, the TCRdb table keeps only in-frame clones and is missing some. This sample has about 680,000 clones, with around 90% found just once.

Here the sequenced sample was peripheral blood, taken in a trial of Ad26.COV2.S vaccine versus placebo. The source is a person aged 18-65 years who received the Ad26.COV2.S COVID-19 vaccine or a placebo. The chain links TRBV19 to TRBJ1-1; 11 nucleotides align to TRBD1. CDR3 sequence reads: CASQDRGRMNTEAFF. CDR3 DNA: TGTGCCAGTCAGGACAGGGGGCGAATGAACACTGAAGCTTTCTTT.